This T cell receptor beta chain comes out of a study of CD8 T cells in ankylosing spondylitis. This clonotype was recorded a few times. The antigen remains undetermined. CDR3 size: 17 residues. Germline CDR1 reads DFQATT; CDR2 reads SNEGSKA (reference sequence). The study's findings and limits: Ankylosing spondylitis blood appeared to be characterized by a TCR beta motif of eight or nine highly homologous variants. Clones linked to disease were reported to show significant enrichment in matched ankylosing spondylitis synovial fluid.

TCRdb called the 5' RACE reads again in MiXCR, with one record for every CDR3 protein. The profile shows a few hundred thousand distinct CDR3 sequences, roughly 12% of them singletons. The rearrangement links TRBV20-1 to TRBJ1-5, with no clear D. The sequence was collected from a female donor with ankylosing spondylitis or in good health (not recorded which). Sequenced material: blood, either unsorted or a sorted T cell fraction (not recorded which). CDR3: CCAREITPDSLNQPQHF. The CDR3 bases are TGCTGCGCTAGAGAAATTACGCCTGACTCCCTGAATCAGCCCCAGCATTTT.